This T cell receptor beta chain was sequenced for a study of blood T cell repertoires in COVID-19. The wider study: Acute-phase and convalescent COVID-19 samples originated in the United States, Italy and Spain. T cells, B-cell-depleted T cells, or PBMCs provided the cDNA or gDNA that served as material.

J was trimmed by 0 bases and V by 11 bases; bases with no gene match: 12. Germline CDR1 MGHDK, CDR2 SYGVNS. The CDR3 totals 16 residues. Measured with immunoSEQ multiplex PCR; TCRdb has only the in-frame clones, and not every one. The sample contains 430,000 or so clones, over 85% of which appear only once. The chain uses TRBV25-1 and TRBJ2-2, with 7 bases that match TRBD2. The sample taken for sequencing was peripheral blood. This TCR was sampled from a man in his late teens or twenties with COVID-19, enrolled during active disease. Written as DNA, the CDR3 is TGTGCCGTGGGGACTACTCGCGGGGCGAACACCGGGGAGCTGTTTTTT. Translating gives CAVGTTRGANTGELFF.